The sequence of this T cell receptor (beta chain) was determined in a study of blood T cell repertoires in COVID-19. About the study: The cDNA or gDNA used as material had been derived from T cells, B-cell-depleted T cells, or PBMCs.

Original handling: Reference gene primer amplification gave nucleated cell count estimates. Sequencing used immunoSEQ multiplex PCR; TCRdb keeps in-frame clones, though not all of them. V, J and clone size are taken as reported in that table, and D and trimming were inferred from the DNA itself. The table lists about 210,000 clones, around 89% of them singletons, with about 5% in the top ten. The germline V gene encodes CDR1 SGHAT and CDR2 FQNNGV. V dropped 3 bases and J dropped 2 bases, with 2 bases sitting between them. The CDR3 length is 12 residues. The genes are TRBV11-2 and TRBJ2-1; no clear D gene. The receptor was derived from a woman aged 40-49 years with acute or convalescent COVID-19. Source material: peripheral blood. CDR3 residues: CASSFAYNEQFF. The CDR3 DNA reads as TGTGCCAGCAGCTTCGCCTACAATGAGCAGTTCTTC.